The 31 T cell receptor beta chains listed next were all sequenced from one sample in a study of identical twins. TCRdb reanalysed the 5' RACE reads using MiXCR and keeps one entry per CDR3 protein. The profile shows approximately 690,000 distinct CDR3 sequences, roughly 6.2% of them singletons. Sequenced input: naive T cells sorted from blood. The origin of the receptors is a man aged 18 to 29 in good health.

This clonotype was detected only a few times. V and J are TRBV2 and TRBJ1-6; TRBD1 aligns across 7 bases. The V gene end was trimmed by 5 bases and the J gene end by 0 bases; junction bases not matched to a gene: 4. The CDR3 length is 16 residues. Germline assignment: CDR1 SNHLY and CDR2 FYNNEI. In nucleotides, the CDR3 is TGTGCCAGCAGTCGACAGGGTAGCTCCTATAATTCACCCCTCCACTTT. It yields the protein CASSRQGSSYNSPLHF.

This chain connects TRBV7-9 to TRBJ1-4; the D gene is possibly TRBD1 (6 bases). The CDR3 is made up of 14 amino acids. The germline CDR1 and CDR2 sequences are SEHNR and FQNEAQ (reference sequence). Deletions cut 5 bases from V and 5 bases from J, with 12 bases between. The CDR3 spells CASSAGQGNEKLFF. In DNA form, the CDR3 reads TGTGCCAGCAGCGCTGGGCAGGGGAATGAAAAACTGTTTTTT.

This clonotype came up a few times. V is TRBV12-3 or TRBV12-4 and J is TRBJ2-3; the match to TRBD2 covers 8 bases. The trim removed 9 bases at V and 2 bases at J, leaving 10 bases unmatched. This CDR3 spans 15 amino acids. The CDR3 DNA is TGTGCCAGTCACGGTGCGGGAGGTACCACAGATACGCAGTATTTT. As protein: CASHGAGGTTDTQYF.

In this sample, this clonotype turned up a few times. The chain joins TRBV9 to TRBJ2-1; 8 nucleotides line up with TRBD2. V lost 4 bases, J lost 8 bases, and 8 bases stayed unmatched. The CDR3 runs to 14 residues. Germline CDR1 SGDLS, CDR2 YYNGEE. CDR3 sequence reads: CASSLAGAGDEQFF. DNA for the CDR3: TGTGCCAGCAGCCTGGCGGGAGCGGGAGATGAGCAGTTCTTC.

This clonotype was detected only a few times. The chain has TRBV2 and TRBJ2-6; D uncertain. Trimming left V 5 bases short and J 2 bases short, with 10 bases between. Germline CDR1 reads SNHLY; CDR2 reads FYNNEI. The CDR3 is 15 residues long. The CDR3 region has the DNA TGTGCCAGCAGTTTTACCCAGACTGGGGCCAACGTCCTGACTTTC. It yields the protein CASSFTQTGANVLTF.

This clonotype has ten or more counts. The rearrangement joins TRBV25-1 to TRBJ2-3, with 7 nucleotides matching TRBD2. V was pared by 1 base and J by 4 bases, with 11 bases of the junction left unmatched. The germline gives CDR1 MGHDK, CDR2 SYGVNS. There are 17 residues in the CDR3. CDR3 DNA: TGTGCCAGCAGTGAATCAGTCGGGCGGGAGAATCCAGATACGCAGTATTTT. It specifies CASSESVGRENPDTQYF.

This clonotype has at least ten counts. The chain recombines TRBV12-3 or TRBV12-4 with TRBJ2-3; unclear D gene. V was cut by 7 bases and J by 1 base, with 21 bases left in between. The CDR3 totals 17 residues. The CDR3 loop reads CASTPPFGRQGTDTQYF. The CDR3 nucleotides read TGTGCCAGCACCCCGCCTTTTGGGCGGCAAGGCACAGATACGCAGTATTTT.

This clonotype turned up a few times. The chain uses TRBV19 and TRBJ2-1, with 11 nucleotides matching TRBD2. Germline CDR1 LNHDA, CDR2 SQIVND (reference sequence). The CDR3 totals 17 residues. The J segment lost 2 bases and the V segment lost 5 bases, leaving 8 bases of the junction unmatched. In DNA, the CDR3 is TGTGCCAGTAGTCTCCGGTTTAGCGGGAGGGCCTACAATGAGCAGTTCTTC. It encodes CASSLRFSGRAYNEQFF.

The chain carries TRBV30 and TRBJ2-2, with D maybe TRBD1 (5 bases). The CDR3 totals 18 residues. The V gene's germline CDR1 is GTSNPN and CDR2 SVGIG (reference sequence). Trimming stripped 0 bases from V and 4 bases from J, with 21 bases between. The chain's CDR3 is CAWSVLVVGQGTTGELFF. The CDR3 nucleotides are TGTGCCTGGAGTGTACTGGTAGTGGGTCAGGGTACCACCGGGGAGCTGTTTTTT. The full variable domain, with the rest looked up from reference TRBV30 and TRBJ2-2, is SQTIHQWPATLVQPVGSPLSLECTVEGTSNPNLYWYRQAAGRGLQLLFYSVGIGQISSEVPQNLSASRPQDRQFILSSKKLLLSDSGFYLCAWSVLVVGQGTTGELFFGEGSRLTVL.

This clonotype was recorded a few times. The chain uses TRBV30 and TRBJ2-1; the D is unclear. V lost 3 bases, J lost 3 bases, and 9 bases lay in between. CDR3 length equals 13 residues. Germline V gene sequence: CDR1 GTSNPN, CDR2 SVGIG (reference sequence). The CDR3 sequence: CAWRVFDYNEQFF. The CDR3 DNA follows: TGTGCCTGGAGGGTATTCGACTACAATGAGCAGTTCTTC. The whole variable domain, remainder taken from reference TRBV30 and TRBJ2-1, is SQTIHQWPATLVQPVGSPLSLECTVEGTSNPNLYWYRQAAGRGLQLLFYSVGIGQISSEVPQNLSASRPQDRQFILSSKKLLLSDSGFYLCAWRVFDYNEQFFGPGTRLTVL.

This clonotype was seen repeatedly, ten times or more. This chain connects TRBV20-1 to TRBJ2-7, with D possibly being TRBD2 (6 bases). The germline gives CDR1 DFQATT, CDR2 SNEGSKA (reference sequence). The V end lost 1 base, the J end lost 0 bases, and 10 bases lay between the germline ends. CDR3 length: 14 amino acids. CDR3 protein: CSARVVTSSYEQYF. Here the CDR3 DNA reads TGCAGTGCTAGAGTAGTGACTAGCTCCTACGAGCAGTACTTC.

This rearrangement joins TRBV7-8 to TRBJ2-3, with 9 bases identical to TRBD2. Unmatched junction bases numbered 9, after V lost 4 bases and J lost 1 base. Germline V gives CDR1 SGHVS, CDR2 FQNEAQ. The CDR3 loop spans 17 amino acids. CDR3 sequence (DNA): TGTGCCAGCAGCTGGGCGGGAGGGGACGTTGGCACAGATACGCAGTATTTT. As protein: CASSWAGGDVGTDTQYF. Looking up the rest from reference TRBV7-8 and TRBJ2-3 gives the full variable domain: GAGVSQSPRYKVAKRGQDVALRCDPISGHVSLFWYQQALGQGPEFLTYFQNEAQLDKSGLPSDRFFAERPEGSVSTLKIQRTQQEDSAVYLCASSWAGGDVGTDTQYFGPGTRLTVL.

This clonotype was detected many times. The chain links TRBV4-3 to TRBJ1-2, with 7 bases that match TRBD1. Trimming took 3 bases from V and 4 from J; bases not matched to a gene: 11. The germline V gene has CDR1 LGHNA and CDR2 YSLEER. This CDR3 comprises 16 residues. The CDR3 nucleotides read TGCGCCAGCAGCCAGGGCCAGGGGGATCTCTCCTATGGCTACACCTTC. This gives the protein CASSQGQGDLSYGYTF.

As DNA, the CDR3 is TGCAGTGCTAGAGATTCGGACACCATATATTTT. This translates into CSARDSDTIYF. This chain joins TRBV20-1 and TRBJ1-3; D gene unclear. Trimming removed 0 bases from V and 8 bases from J, with 5 bases in between. Germline-derived CDR1 and CDR2 are DFQATT and SNEGSKA (reference sequence). The CDR3 runs 11 residues.

This sequence joins TRBV24-1 and TRBJ1-1, with TRBD1 identical over 8 bases. The CDR3 length is 17 residues. J lost 4 bases, V lost 4 bases, and 13 bases had no gene match. Germline V lookup: CDR1 KGHDR, CDR2 SFDVKD. The CDR3 sequence: CATSEGRGQDHSTEAFF. The CDR3 DNA reads TGTGCCACCAGTGAAGGTCGGGGACAGGATCATTCCACTGAAGCTTTCTTT.

Many counts were recorded for this clonotype. The rearrangement joins TRBV27 to TRBJ2-1; TRBD2 agrees at 8 bases. The CDR3 loop spans 16 amino acids. V shed 4 bases and J 9 bases; nucleotides not matched to a gene: 14. CDR1 MNHEY and CDR2 SMNVEV come from the germline V gene (reference sequence). The CDR3 nucleotides read TGTGCCAGCAGTTCCGGGACTAGTTTATCTGTGATTGAGCAGTTCTTC. This translates into CASSSGTSLSVIEQFF.

The chain combines TRBV6-5 with TRBJ1-2, with no clear D. V dropped 2 bases and J dropped 1 base, with 5 bases sitting between them. The CDR3 totals 13 residues. The germline gives CDR1 MNHEY, CDR2 SVGAGI. Here the CDR3 DNA reads TGTGCCAGCAGTTACCACAGTAACTATGGCTACACCTTC. This sequence encodes CASSYHSNYGYTF.

This clonotype occurred a few times. The gene calls are TRBV7-3 and TRBJ2-5; 7 bases are shared with TRBD2. V lost 4 bases, J lost 3 bases, and 8 bases stayed unmatched. CDR3 length equals 15 residues. Germline V gene sequence: CDR1 SGHTA, CDR2 FQGTGA. The CDR3 DNA sequence: TGTGCCAGCAGCTCTTCCGGGACTACAAAAGAGACCCAGTACTTC. Its protein product is CASSSSGTTKETQYF.

This clonotype turned up a few times. The chain recombines TRBV6-1 with TRBJ1-2; the D gene is possibly TRBD1 (5 bases). The germline CDR1 and CDR2 sequences are MNHNS and SASEGT. The CDR3 loop spans 13 amino acids. V was cut by 2 bases and J by 6 bases, with 10 bases left in between. CDR3 bases: TGTGCCAGCAGTGAAACAGGATTGAATGGCTACACCTTC. It yields the protein CASSETGLNGYTF.

The sample holds many counts of this clonotype. V is TRBV5-5 and J is TRBJ1-1; D is ambiguous. V shed 0 bases and J shed 2 bases, with 14 bases lying between them. The CDR3 length is 16 residues. Germline V gene lookup returns CDR1 SGHKS and CDR2 YYEKEE (reference sequence). Written as DNA, the CDR3 is TGTGCCAGCAGCTTGGTCGGCGGCAGCAGTAACACTGAAGCTTTCTTT. This encodes CASSLVGGSSNTEAFF.

This clonotype was detected many times. This chain uses TRBV5-1 with TRBJ2-1; 10 bases are shared with TRBD2. V shed 1 base, J shed 7 bases, and the junction held 5 bases outside the gene matches. CDR3 length: 15 residues. Per germline, CDR1 SGHRS and CDR2 YFSETQ. This chain's CDR3 is CASSLRAGGLNEQFF. CDR3 bases: TGCGCCAGCAGCTTGAGAGCGGGAGGGTTAAATGAGCAGTTCTTC.

This clonotype was seen a handful of times. The V and J genes are TRBV7-9 and TRBJ2-5, with 7 bases aligning to TRBD2. CDR3 length: 14 amino acids. J gave up 5 bases and V 4 bases, and 7 bases lay outside the gene matches. Germline lookup yields CDR1 SEHNR and CDR2 FQNEAQ (reference sequence). In DNA form, the CDR3 reads TGTGCCAGCAGCTCGGGACTACCAGGGGAGACCCAGTACTTC. Protein product: CASSSGLPGETQYF.

This clonotype was detected ten times or more. This chain connects TRBV12-3 or TRBV12-4 to TRBJ2-2; D gene unclear. This CDR3 is 12 amino acids long. V was cut by 6 bases and J by 6 bases, with 8 bases left in between. CDR3: CASSRQPGELFF. CDR3 DNA sequence: TGTGCCAGCAGCCGCCAGCCCGGGGAGCTGTTTTTT.

A few counts support this clonotype. The chain links TRBV7-2 to TRBJ2-7, with 14 bases lining up with TRBD2. J was trimmed by 6 bases and V by 3 bases; bases with no gene match: 7. Germline values: CDR1 SGHTA, CDR2 FQGNSA. The CDR3 covers 16 residues. The CDR3 DNA sequence: TGTGCCAGCAGCTTGAGACTAGCGGGAGGGCCAGTCGAGCAGTACTTC. Protein sequence: CASSLRLAGGPVEQYF.

In its sample, this clonotype was seen a few times. The genes are TRBV5-6 and TRBJ1-6, with TRBD1 matching 8 bases. Germline trimming cut 4 bases from V and 9 bases from J; bases unmatched to any gene: 9. Germline CDR1 and CDR2: SGHDT and YYEEEE. The CDR3 runs to 15 residues. CDR3 protein: CASSPTSGGISPLHF. The DNA of the CDR3 is TGTGCCAGCAGCCCAACCTCAGGGGGCATTTCACCCCTCCACTTT.

Ten or more counts support this clonotype. The chain recombines TRBV28 with TRBJ2-3; D gene unclear. Per the germline V gene, CDR1 is MDHEN and CDR2 is SYDVKM. This CDR3 region has 10 residues. V dropped 6 bases and J dropped 3 bases, with 1 base sitting between them. The CDR3 loop reads CASRTDTQYF. The CDR3 DNA is TGTGCCAGCAGAACAGATACGCAGTATTTT.

The J gene is TRBJ2-7, the V gene TRBV20-1, with 8 nucleotides matching TRBD2. CDR1 is DFQATT, CDR2 SNEGSKA, per germline (reference sequence). This CDR3 has 13 residues. With 6 bases clipped from V and 0 bases from J, the junction kept 4 bases outside the gene matches. The CDR3 region is CSAALAASYEQYF. CDR3 DNA: TGCAGTGCCGCACTAGCGGCCTCCTACGAGCAGTACTTC.

Ten or more counts support this clonotype. The rearrangement links TRBV20-1 to TRBJ2-1; TRBD2 aligns across 9 bases. The length of the CDR3 is 19 residues. CDR1 DFQATT and CDR2 SNEGSKA come from the germline V gene (reference sequence). V was clipped by 1 base and J by 4 bases; unmatched bases: 17. The CDR3 loop reads CSARAHEGVAGEGYNEQFF. The CDR3 coding sequence is TGCAGTGCTAGAGCCCATGAGGGGGTAGCGGGAGAGGGTTACAATGAGCAGTTCTTC.

This clonotype was counted many times. This chain joins TRBV12-3 or TRBV12-4 and TRBJ2-4; D perhaps matches TRBD2 (6 bases). Trimming took 4 bases from V and 0 from J, leaving 13 bases between them. The CDR3 totals 16 residues. For the CDR3, the DNA is TGTGCCAGCAGTTCAAAGGGAGGAGTAGCCAAAAACATTCAGTACTTC. Amino acid sequence: CASSSKGGVAKNIQYF.

This clonotype was observed a few times. V gene TRBV5-5 combines with J gene TRBJ2-1; D is uncertain. This CDR3 has 13 residues. Trimming cost V 3 bases and J 3 bases, with 7 bases left between them. Germline-derived CDR1 and CDR2 are SGHKS and YYEKEE (reference sequence). The CDR3 bases are TGTGCCAGCAGCTCCCAGGACTACAATGAGCAGTTCTTC. Amino acids: CASSSQDYNEQFF.

The V and J genes are TRBV7-9 and TRBJ2-2; 7 bases agree with TRBD2. Germline CDR1 reads SEHNR; CDR2 reads FQNEAQ (reference sequence). V trimming: 1 base; J trimming: 3 bases; junction bases outside the gene matches: 8. The CDR3 is 17 amino acids. The CDR3 DNA sequence: TGTGCCAGCAGCTTAGTTCCGGGAGGTAAAGACACCGGGGAGCTGTTTTTT. It specifies CASSLVPGGKDTGELFF.